This T cell receptor (beta chain) appears in the sequencing data of a study of liver allograft versus peripheral blood T cells. Study-level background: Comparative analysis was performed on T cell receptor repertoires from transplanted livers and from recipients' peripheral blood. General study results and limits: There were reportedly differences between T cell receptor repertoires inside liver allografts and those in peripheral blood.

TCRdb reprocessed the reads via MiXCR and lists one record per CDR3 protein. This sample has 2,000 or so distinct CDR3 sequences; 15% to 20% occur once, and the top ten carry 56%. For this clonotype: Its antigen is not known.

V lost 0 bases and J lost 4; bases outside the gene matches: 7. The CDR3 contains 15 residues. Germline loops: CDR1 DFQATT, CDR2 SNEGSKA (reference sequence). The receptor comes from a human patient who had a liver transplant. Among the T cells, some may be from the graft donor. V usage is TRBV20-1 and J usage is TRBJ1-2, with 8 bases that match TRBD1. CDR3 residues: CSARDYRGSTYGYTF. CDR3 bases: TGCAGTGCTAGAGATTACAGGGGGAGCACCTATGGCTACACCTTC.